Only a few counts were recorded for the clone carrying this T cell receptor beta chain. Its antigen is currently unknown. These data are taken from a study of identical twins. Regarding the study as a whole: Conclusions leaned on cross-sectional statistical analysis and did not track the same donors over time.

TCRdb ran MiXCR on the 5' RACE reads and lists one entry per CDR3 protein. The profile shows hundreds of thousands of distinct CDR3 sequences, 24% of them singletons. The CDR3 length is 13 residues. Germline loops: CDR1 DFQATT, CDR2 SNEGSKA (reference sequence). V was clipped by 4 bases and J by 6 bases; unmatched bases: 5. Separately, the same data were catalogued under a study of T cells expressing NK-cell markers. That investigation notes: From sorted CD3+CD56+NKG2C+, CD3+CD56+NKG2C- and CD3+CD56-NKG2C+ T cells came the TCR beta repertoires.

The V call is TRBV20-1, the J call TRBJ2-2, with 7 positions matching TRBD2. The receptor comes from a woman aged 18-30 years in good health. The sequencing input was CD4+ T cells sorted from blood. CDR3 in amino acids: CSAILTSSGELFF. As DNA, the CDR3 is TGCAGTGCTATACTGACTAGCTCCGGGGAGCTGTTTTTT.